Included here is one T cell receptor (beta chain) sequence, with context. The entry originates in a study of blood T cell repertoires in COVID-19. Looking at the study overall: Sources were T cells, B-cell-depleted T cells, or PBMCs; the material itself was cDNA or gDNA.

Trimming took 3 bases from V and 0 from J; bases not matched to a gene: 21. The germline CDR1 and CDR2 sequences are LNHDA and SQIVND (reference sequence). This CDR3 spans 22 amino acids. In the authors' methods: Amplification of reference gene primers provided the estimated nucleated cell counts. Sequencing was performed with immunoSEQ multiplex PCR; in TCRdb, only in-frame clones are kept and a portion is missing. The D gene and trimming were derived from the DNA, and the V and J assignments and clone size from that table. The top ten hold 4.5% to 7% of the sample, which has roughly 200,000 clones, about 78% seen once.

The J gene is TRBJ2-2, the V gene TRBV19; 8 bases map to TRBD2. Sequencing was carried out using peripheral blood. This sequence originates from a woman between 65 and 79 years old with acute or convalescent COVID-19. The CDR3 DNA reads as TGTGCCAGTAGTATCTCGGCCGCTTCCGGGACTAGGAGGCGCGCGAACACCGGGGAGCTGTTTTTT. This gives the protein CASSISAASGTRRRANTGELFF. Supplemented by reference TRBV19 and TRBJ2-2, the full variable domain reads DGGITQSPKYLFRKEGQNVTLSCEQNLNHDAMYWYRQDPGQGLRLIYYSQIVNDFQKGDIAEGYSVSREKKESFPLTVTSAQKNPTAFYLCASSISAASGTRRRANTGELFFGEGSRLTVL.